This T cell receptor beta chain was observed in a study of response to subunit inactivated influenza vaccine (dated by TCRdb to about 2018). With respect to the entire study: The study used deep quantitative T cell receptor repertoire profiling to track responses to a trivalent subunit inactivated influenza vaccine. What the study reported, not specific to this receptor: The authors suggested that each seasonal influenza vaccination may recruit only a limited number of new T cells.

Trimming costs V 8 bases and J 3 bases, and their ends lie 16 bases apart. From the cysteine up to the phenylalanine, the CDR3 has a length of 13 residues. Left in the record is the CDR3 DNA by itself, 39 bases read in frame from the first base. The germline V gene (reference sequence) specifies DFQATT as CDR1 and SNEGSKA as CDR2. Regarding this clonotype: The target of this receptor is not known. Base qualities are not provided; no much larger clone lies one nucleotide away.

Library prep was done by RT-PCR. TCRdb lists the instrument as Illumina HiSeq 2500. The public reads were quality trimmed at Q25 with fastp and then assembled into clones with MiXCR by TCRdb, keeping productive beta chains. Each CDR3 protein gets just one entry, which takes the most common genes and DNA from the rows behind it. In all, the sample holds about 570,000 distinct CDR3 sequences, and over 9% of those were seen once. The ten largest account for roughly 9.6% of the sample. These sequences were also reported in another study, on T cells expressing NK-cell markers. As noted in the second study: The TCR beta cDNA libraries were made using 5'RACE template switching, a step that added both a universal primer site and unique molecular identifiers. Seven or eight donors provided sorted CD3+CD56+NKG2C+, CD3+CD56+NKG2C- and CD3+CD56-NKG2C+ T-cell subsets, whose TCR beta-chain repertoires were profiled. Of the eight sequenced donors, seven were found to be HCMV-seropositive and one was found to be HCMV-seronegative. In several experiments an anti-gammadeltaTCR antibody was added to restrict sorting to alphabetaTCR-expressing T cells. In roughly six donors, the dominant CD3+CD56+NKG2C+ clonotypes ranked among the top 10 CD8+ clonotypes, making up roughly 1.0-7.0% of CD8+ T cells. Those dominant clonotypes were again the most abundant among CD3+CD56-NKG2C+ cells in several donors, at roughly 28.3-65%. Whether the expanded NKG2C-expressing T cell clones were specific for HCMV antigens was left unclear. The study sequenced eight donors, all healthy volunteers chosen at random: three men and five women. A commercial ELISA kit detecting HCMV-specific IgG in serum was used to determine HCMV serostatus. Ficoll density gradient centrifugation was used to isolate peripheral blood mononuclear cells from blood. For roughly 6 donors, bulk peripheral blood T-cell repertoires were also sequenced from unsorted PBMC. cDNA synthesis was primed from the TCR beta constant segment, followed by two successive PCR amplification steps. Libraries were sequenced as 2 x 150 bp reads on Illumina HiSeq 2000/2500, MiSeq or NextSeq. MIGEC handled demultiplexing of the reads and grouping by UMI, while MiTCR was used to assemble and quantify clonotypes. To exclude erroneous sequences, any TCR cDNA sequence not supported by at least two reads was discarded. Downstream repertoire analysis used the tcR package, and clonotypes were matched across fractions by CDR3 nucleotide sequence plus V segment. Antigen specificity was annotated against VDJdb with VDJmatch, allowing one amino acid substitution in CDR3.

The input for sequencing was PBMCs from blood, taken on the day of vaccination. The rearranged segments are TRBV20-1 and TRBJ1-2; the D gene is possibly TRBD1, with 5 bases matching. The origin of this receptor is a man in his fifties or sixties who received an inactivated influenza vaccine. Donor details come from another sample of the same person, matched by shared clones. The CDR3 corresponds to CSPPPGLDYGYTF. The nucleotide sequence is given as TGCAGTCCCCCCCCAGGGCTTGACTATGGCTACACCTTC.